The 8 T cell receptor beta chains presented below share a single source sample, sequenced in a study of cytomegalovirus exposure and HLA in healthy donors. PCR amplification relied on 60 Vbeta primers (plus 13 Jbeta primers). Profiling relied on immunoSEQ multiplex PCR, and the TCRdb table lists in-frame clones only, not all of them. The sample has under 100,000 clones, over 70% seen once. The sequenced sample was PBMCs. The receptors here all came from a boy aged 5-17 years in good health and CMV-seronegative.

The V call is TRBV6-5, the J call TRBJ2-1; TRBD2 is a possible D gene (6 bases). Deletions cut 4 bases from V and 10 bases from J, with 23 bases between. CDR1 MNHEY and CDR2 SVGAGI come from the germline V gene. CDR3 size: 16 residues. CDR3 DNA: TGTGCCAGCAGTTGGGGGGAGGACTCCTCCCTCTCCGAGCAGTTCTTC. Protein: CASSWGEDSSLSEQFF.

This clone was observed once. The chain has TRBV7-2 and TRBJ2-6; D uncertain. Trimming removed 2 bases at V and 0 bases at J, with 14 bases between. The CDR3 loop spans 18 amino acids. CDR1 is SGHTA and CDR2 is FQGNSA in the germline V gene. The CDR3 region is CASSLSEYWSSGANVLTF. The CDR3 bases are TGTGCCAGCAGCTTATCCGAGTACTGGAGCTCTGGGGCCAACGTCCTGACTTTC.

This chain links TRBV30 with TRBJ2-3; D perhaps matches TRBD2 (5 bases). The CDR3 runs 15 residues. Germline V gives CDR1 GTSNPN, CDR2 SVGIG (reference sequence). The V end lost 0 bases, the J end lost 3 bases, and 13 bases lay between the germline ends. In DNA, the CDR3 is TGTGCCTGGAGTGTTTTCGAGGGCGGGACAGATACGCAGTATTTT. Its translation: CAWSVFEGGTDTQYF.

This clone has only one observation. The chain combines TRBV9 with TRBJ1-2; no reliable D call. This CDR3 has 17 residues. Per the germline V gene, CDR1 is SGDLS and CDR2 is YYNGEE. Trimming removed 4 bases from V and 2 bases from J, with 21 bases in between. As DNA, the CDR3 is TGTGCCAGCAGCTCCCTCGGGTTTCTGGACTCCAACTATGGCTACACCTTC. This gives the protein CASSSLGFLDSNYGYTF. Based on the CDR3 plus reference TRBV9 and TRBJ1-2, the full variable domain is DSGVTQTPKHLITATGQRVTLRCSPRSGDLSVYWYQQSLDQGLQFLIQYYNGEERAKGNILERFSAQQFPDLHSELNLSSLELGDSALYFCASSSLGFLDSNYGYTFGSGTRLTVV.

The chain carries TRBV5-1 and TRBJ2-1; TRBD2 is a possible D gene (6 bases). Germline V gene data show CDR1 as SGHRS and CDR2 as YFSETQ. The CDR3 sequence is 14 residues long. Trimming cost V 4 bases and J 0 bases, with 8 bases left between them. CDR3 DNA: TGCGCCAGCAGCGCGGGGCACTCCTACAATGAGCAGTTCTTC. Protein: CASSAGHSYNEQFF.

This rearrangement joins TRBV28 to TRBJ1-4, with D perhaps matching TRBD1 (5 bases). CDR3 length equals 13 residues. With 8 bases removed from V and 2 bases from J, the gap between germline ends came to 9 bases. Germline V lookup: CDR1 MDHEN, CDR2 SYDVKM. CDR3 sequence (DNA): TGTGCCAGCCGGGGACTGACTAATGAAAAACTGTTTTTT. Protein: CASRGLTNEKLFF. The full variable domain, its missing parts supplied by reference TRBV28 and TRBJ1-4, is DVKVTQSSRYLVKRTGEKVFLECVQDMDHENMFWYRQDPGLGLRLIYFSYDVKMKEKGDIPEGYSVSREKKERFSLILESASTNQTSMYLCASRGLTNEKLFFGSGTQLSVL.

In its sample, this clone was seen a few times. The rearrangement joins TRBV4-3 to TRBJ1-3; D possibly corresponds to TRBD1 (6 bases). Germline CDR1 and CDR2: LGHNA and YSLEER. This CDR3 region has 16 residues. V was trimmed by 0 bases and J by 3 bases, leaving 12 bases between them. The DNA for the CDR3 is TGCGCCAGCAGCCAAGATGAGGGGGTCAGTGGAAACACCATATATTTT. Translating gives CASSQDEGVSGNTIYF.

This clone was picked up a small number of times. The CDR3 spells CASSPSNTGELFF. For the CDR3, the DNA is TGTGCCAGCAGCCCGAGTAACACCGGGGAGCTGTTTTTT. This chain links TRBV5-6 with TRBJ2-2, with D unresolved. CDR3 length equals 13 residues. V was trimmed by 4 bases and J by 2 bases, leaving 6 bases between them. Germline V gives CDR1 SGHDT, CDR2 YYEEEE.